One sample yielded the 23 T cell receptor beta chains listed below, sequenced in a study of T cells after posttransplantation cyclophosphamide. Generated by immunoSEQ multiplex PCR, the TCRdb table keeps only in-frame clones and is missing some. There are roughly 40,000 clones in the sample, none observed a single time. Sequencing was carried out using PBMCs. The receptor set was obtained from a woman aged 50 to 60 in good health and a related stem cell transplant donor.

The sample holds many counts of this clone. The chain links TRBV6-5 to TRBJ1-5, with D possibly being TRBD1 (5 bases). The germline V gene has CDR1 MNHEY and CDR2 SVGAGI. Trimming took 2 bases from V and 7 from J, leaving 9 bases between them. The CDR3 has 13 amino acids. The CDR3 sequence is CASSYTWGQPQHF. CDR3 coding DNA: TGTGCCAGCAGTTACACCTGGGGCCAGCCCCAGCATTTT.

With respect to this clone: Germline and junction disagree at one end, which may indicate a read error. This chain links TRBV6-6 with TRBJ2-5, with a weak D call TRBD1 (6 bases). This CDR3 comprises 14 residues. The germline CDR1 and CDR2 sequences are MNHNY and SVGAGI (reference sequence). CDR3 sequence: CASNAGTRQEAQYF. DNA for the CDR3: TGTGCCAGCAATGCCGGGACACGGCAAGAGGCCCAGTACTTC.

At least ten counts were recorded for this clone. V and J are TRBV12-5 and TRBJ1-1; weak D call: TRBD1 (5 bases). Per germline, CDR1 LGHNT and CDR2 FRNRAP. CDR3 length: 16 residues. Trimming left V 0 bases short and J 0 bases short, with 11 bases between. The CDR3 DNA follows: TGTGCTAGTGGTTTGGTAAGGAAGGGGTTGAACACTGAAGCTTTCTTT. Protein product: CASGLVRKGLNTEAFF.

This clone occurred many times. Written as DNA, the CDR3 is TGTGCCAGCAGCAACCTGTGGAAGACAGGGAAACCCCAAGAGACCCAGTACTTC. This gives the protein CASSNLWKTGKPQETQYF. The V call is TRBV11-2, the J call TRBJ2-5; 7 nucleotides agree with TRBD1. The germline gives CDR1 SGHAT, CDR2 FQNNGV. CDR3 size: 18 residues. Losses at the gene ends were 5 bases for V and 1 base for J; bases not matched to a gene: 16.

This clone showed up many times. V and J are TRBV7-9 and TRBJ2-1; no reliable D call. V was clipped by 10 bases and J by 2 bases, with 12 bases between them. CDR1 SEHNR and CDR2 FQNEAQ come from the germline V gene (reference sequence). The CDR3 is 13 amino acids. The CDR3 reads CATSAPTYNEQFF. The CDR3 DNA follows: TGTGCCACCTCAGCGCCGACCTACAATGAGCAGTTCTTC. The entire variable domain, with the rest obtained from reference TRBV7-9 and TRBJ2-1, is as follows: DTGVSQNPRHKITKRGQNVTFRCDPISEHNRLYWYRQTLGQGPEFLTYFQNEAQLEKSRLLSDRFSAERPKGSFSTLEIQRTEQGDSAMYLCATSAPTYNEQFFGPGTRLTVL.

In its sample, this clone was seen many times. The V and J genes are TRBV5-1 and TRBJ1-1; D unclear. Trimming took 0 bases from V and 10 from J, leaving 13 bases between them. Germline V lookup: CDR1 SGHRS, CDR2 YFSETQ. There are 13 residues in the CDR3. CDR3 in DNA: TGCGCCAGCAGCTTGGAAGCTTCAACGGGAGCTTTCTTT. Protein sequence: CASSLEASTGAFF. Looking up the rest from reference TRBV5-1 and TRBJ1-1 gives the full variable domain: KAGVTQTPRYLIKTRGQQVTLSCSPISGHRSVSWYQQTPGQGLQFLFEYFSETQRNKGNFPGRFSGRQFSNSRSEMNVSTLELGDSALYLCASSLEASTGAFFGQGTRLTVV.

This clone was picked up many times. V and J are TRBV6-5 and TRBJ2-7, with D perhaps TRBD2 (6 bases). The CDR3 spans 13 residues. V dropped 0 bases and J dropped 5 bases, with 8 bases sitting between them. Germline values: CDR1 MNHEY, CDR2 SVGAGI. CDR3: CASSYSGRHEQYF. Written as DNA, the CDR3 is TGTGCCAGCAGTTACTCAGGGAGGCACGAGCAGTACTTC.

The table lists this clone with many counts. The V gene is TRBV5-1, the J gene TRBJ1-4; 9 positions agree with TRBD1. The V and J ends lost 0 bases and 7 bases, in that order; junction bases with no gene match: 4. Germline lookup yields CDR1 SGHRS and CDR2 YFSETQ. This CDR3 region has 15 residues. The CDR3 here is CASSLAPDRGEKLFF. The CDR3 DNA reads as TGCGCCAGCAGCTTGGCTCCGGACAGGGGTGAAAAACTGTTTTTT.

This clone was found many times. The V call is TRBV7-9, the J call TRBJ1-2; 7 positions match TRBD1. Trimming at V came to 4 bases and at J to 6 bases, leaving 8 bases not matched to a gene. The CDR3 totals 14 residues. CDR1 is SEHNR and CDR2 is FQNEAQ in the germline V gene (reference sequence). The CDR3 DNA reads TGTGCCAGCAGCTACTACAGGGGCGGGGATGGCTACACCTTC. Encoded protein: CASSYYRGGDGYTF. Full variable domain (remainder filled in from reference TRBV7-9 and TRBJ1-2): DTGVSQNPRHKITKRGQNVTFRCDPISEHNRLYWYRQTLGQGPEFLTYFQNEAQLEKSRLLSDRFSAERPKGSFSTLEIQRTEQGDSAMYLCASSYYRGGDGYTFGSGTRLTVV.

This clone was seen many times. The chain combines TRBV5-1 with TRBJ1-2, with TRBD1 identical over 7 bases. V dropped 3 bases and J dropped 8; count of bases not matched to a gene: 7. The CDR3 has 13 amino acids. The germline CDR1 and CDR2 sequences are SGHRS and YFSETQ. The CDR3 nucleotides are TGCGCCAGCAGCTACGACAGGGAGGAGGGCTACACCTTC. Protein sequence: CASSYDREEGYTF.

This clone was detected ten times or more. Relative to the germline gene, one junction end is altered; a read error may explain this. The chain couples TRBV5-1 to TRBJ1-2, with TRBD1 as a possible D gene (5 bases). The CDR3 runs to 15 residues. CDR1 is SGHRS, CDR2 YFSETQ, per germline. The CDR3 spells CASSPLGAANYGYTF. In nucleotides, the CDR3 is TGCGCCAGCAGCCCCCTAGGGGCAGCTAATTATGGCTACACCTTC.

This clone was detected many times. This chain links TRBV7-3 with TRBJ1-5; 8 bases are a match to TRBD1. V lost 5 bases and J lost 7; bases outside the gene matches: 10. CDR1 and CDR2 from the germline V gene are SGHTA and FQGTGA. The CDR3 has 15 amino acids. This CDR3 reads CASSPPRQGQQPQHF. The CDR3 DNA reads TGTGCCAGCAGCCCCCCGCGACAGGGGCAGCAGCCCCAGCATTTT.

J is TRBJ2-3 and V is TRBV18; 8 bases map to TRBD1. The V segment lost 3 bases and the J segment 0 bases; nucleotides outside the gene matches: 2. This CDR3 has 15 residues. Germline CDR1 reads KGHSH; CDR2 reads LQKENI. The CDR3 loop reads CASSPQGASTDTQYF. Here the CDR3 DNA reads TGTGCCAGCTCACCGCAGGGGGCAAGCACAGATACGCAGTATTTT.

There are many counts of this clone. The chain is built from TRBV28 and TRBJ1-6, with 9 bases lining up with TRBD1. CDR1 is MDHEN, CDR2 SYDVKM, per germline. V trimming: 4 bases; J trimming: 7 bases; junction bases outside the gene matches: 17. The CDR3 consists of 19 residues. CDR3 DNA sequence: TGTGCCAGCAGTTCGTTTGGACAGGGGAGGATGTCCGGAAATTCACCCCTCCACTTT. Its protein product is CASSSFGQGRMSGNSPLHF.

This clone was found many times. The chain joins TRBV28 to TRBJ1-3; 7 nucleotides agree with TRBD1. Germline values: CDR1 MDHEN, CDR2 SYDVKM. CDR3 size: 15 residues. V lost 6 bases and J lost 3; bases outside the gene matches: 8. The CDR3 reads CASRETGLSGNTIYF. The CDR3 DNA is TGTGCCAGCAGGGAGACAGGGCTTAGTGGAAACACCATATATTTT.

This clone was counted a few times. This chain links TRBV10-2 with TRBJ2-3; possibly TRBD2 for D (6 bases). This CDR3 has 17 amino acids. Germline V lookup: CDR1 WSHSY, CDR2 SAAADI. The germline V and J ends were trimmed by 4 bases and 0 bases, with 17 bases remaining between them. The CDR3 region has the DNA TGCGCCAGCAGTGGGTGGGTGGCGGGGCTAAGCACAGATACGCAGTATTTT. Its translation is CASSGWVAGLSTDTQYF.

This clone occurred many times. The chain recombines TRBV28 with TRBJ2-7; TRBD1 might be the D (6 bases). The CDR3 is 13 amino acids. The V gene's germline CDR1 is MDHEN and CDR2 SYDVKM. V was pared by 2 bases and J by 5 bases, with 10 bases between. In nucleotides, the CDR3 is TGTGCCAGCAGTTTACCCAGGGGAAACGAGCAGTACTTC. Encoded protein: CASSLPRGNEQYF. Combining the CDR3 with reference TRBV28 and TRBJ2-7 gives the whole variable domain DVKVTQSSRYLVKRTGEKVFLECVQDMDHENMFWYRQDPGLGLRLIYFSYDVKMKEKGDIPEGYSVSREKKERFSLILESASTNQTSMYLCASSLPRGNEQYFGPGTRLTVT.

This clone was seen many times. The CDR3 loop reads CATSRDEGRWGTEAFF. Written as DNA, the CDR3 is TGTGCCACCAGCAGAGATGAAGGGAGGTGGGGCACTGAAGCTTTCTTT. The J gene is TRBJ1-1, the V gene TRBV15; D not resolved. V lost 0 bases and J 4 bases, leaving 15 bases between the germline ends. CDR1 and CDR2 (germline): LNHNV, YYDKDF (reference sequence). The CDR3 totals 16 residues.

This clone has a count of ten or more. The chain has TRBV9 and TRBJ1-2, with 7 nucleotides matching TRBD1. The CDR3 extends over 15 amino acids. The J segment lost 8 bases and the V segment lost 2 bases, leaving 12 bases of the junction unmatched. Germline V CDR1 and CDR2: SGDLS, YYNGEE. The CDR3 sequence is CASSVGLRGGQGYTF. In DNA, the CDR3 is TGTGCCAGCAGCGTCGGCTTGAGAGGGGGCCAGGGCTACACCTTC. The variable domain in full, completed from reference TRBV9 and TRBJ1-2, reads DSGVTQTPKHLITATGQRVTLRCSPRSGDLSVYWYQQSLDQGLQFLIQYYNGEERAKGNILERFSAQQFPDLHSELNLSSLELGDSALYFCASSVGLRGGQGYTFGSGTRLTVV.

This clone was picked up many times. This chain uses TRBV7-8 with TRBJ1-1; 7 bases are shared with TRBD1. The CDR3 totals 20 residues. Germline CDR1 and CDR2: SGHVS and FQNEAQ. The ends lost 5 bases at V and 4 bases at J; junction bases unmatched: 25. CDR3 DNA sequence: TGTGCCAGCAGCCCGAGACCTGCCGCGGCAGGGGGGAGTTTTGTCACTGAAGCTTTCTTT. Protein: CASSPRPAAAGGSFVTEAFF.

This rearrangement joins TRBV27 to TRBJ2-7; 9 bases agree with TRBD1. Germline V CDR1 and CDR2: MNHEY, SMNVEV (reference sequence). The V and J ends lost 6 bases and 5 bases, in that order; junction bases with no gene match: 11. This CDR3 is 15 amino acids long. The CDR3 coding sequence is TGTGCCAGCAGCGCATATCCGGGACAGGGTGACGAGCAGTACTTC. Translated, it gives CASSAYPGQGDEQYF.

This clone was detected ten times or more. The CDR3 protein is CASSYSGGNNQPQHF. The CDR3 nucleotides read TGTGCCAGTAGTTATTCCGGGGGAAACAATCAGCCCCAGCATTTT. The chain combines TRBV19 with TRBJ1-5; TRBD1 might be the D (5 bases). CDR1 and CDR2 from the germline V gene are LNHDA and SQIVND (reference sequence). V lost 5 bases to trimming and J lost 3 bases, with 14 bases between them. CDR3 size: 15 residues.

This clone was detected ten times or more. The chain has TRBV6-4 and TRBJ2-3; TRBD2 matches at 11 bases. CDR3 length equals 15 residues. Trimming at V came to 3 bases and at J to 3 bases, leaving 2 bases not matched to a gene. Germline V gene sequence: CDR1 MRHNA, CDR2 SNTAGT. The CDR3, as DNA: TGTGCCAGCAGTGAGACTAGCGGGGTTACAGATACGCAGTATTTT. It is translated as CASSETSGVTDTQYF.